This T cell receptor (beta chain) was profiled in a study of response to subunit inactivated influenza vaccine. In regard to this clonotype: It may be a read error: a sequence one base away is much more abundant.

TCRdb reprocessed the RT-PCR reads with MiXCR, giving one entry per CDR3 protein. The sample shows under 200,000 distinct CDR3 sequences, approximately 11% of them seen only once. Germline-derived CDR1 and CDR2 are ENHRY and SYGVKD. Trimming took 0 bases from V and 3 from J, leaving 12 bases between them. This CDR3 has 15 residues. The rearrangement joins TRBV10-3 to TRBJ2-7; no reliable D call. The clonotype was recovered from a man aged 50-75 years who received an inactivated influenza vaccine. Sequenced material: CD8+ T cells sorted from PBMCs, taken 23 months after vaccination. Here the CDR3 DNA reads TGTGCCATCAGTGAGTCGATCAGTGTTTTCTACGAGCAGTACTTC. Amino acids: CAISESISVFYEQYF.